This TCR beta chain originates from a study of beta chain features in type 1 diabetes. This clone was seen a few times. This same CDR3 is encoded by further DNA sequences in the sample. The germline gives CDR1 SQVTM, CDR2 ANQGSEA. Trimming removed 3 bases at V and 4 bases at J, with 7 bases between. This CDR3 region has 11 residues. Every bit of the isolated RNA underwent reverse transcription, so sequencing read expressed TCRB transcripts. Sequenced by immunoSEQ multiplex PCR; TCRdb stores in-frame clones only, minus some. The sample lists 250,000 or so clones, about 71% seen once, with 0.053% in the top ten.

The V gene is TRBV29-1, the J gene TRBJ2-7; D not certain. The TCR comes from a man aged 25 to 40 in good health. What was sequenced was naive CD4+ T cells from blood. This CDR3 reads CSVDAGYEQYF. The DNA for the CDR3 is TGCAGCGTTGACGCCGGGTACGAGCAGTACTTC.